This T cell receptor (beta chain) derives from a study of pediatric ulcerative colitis. General study results and limits: All ulcerative colitis patients, but no controls, carried a couple of rectal clonotypes. Clonal expansions reduced rectal repertoire diversity in acute severe colitis.

The rectum was sampled with one to two pinch biopsies at colonoscopy. The diagnostic colonoscopy in ulcerative colitis patients preceded any immunosuppressive treatment. Samples were sequenced at Survey level, maximum 500,000 reads. Clones were read by immunoSEQ multiplex PCR, and TCRdb kept only the in-frame ones, dropping some. The sample consists of 35,000 to 45,000 clones, 65% to 80% of them appearing once. V trimming: 0 bases; J trimming: 5 bases; junction bases outside the gene matches: 9. The CDR3 has 17 residues. Germline V gives CDR1 LGHNA, CDR2 YNFKEQ. Remarks on this clone: Antigen specificity is unknown.

The sequenced sample was gut tissue. The TCR sequence derives from a boy younger than 18 with severe ulcerative colitis. The genes are TRBV4-2 and TRBJ2-2; 7 bases fit TRBD1. In DNA form, the CDR3 reads TGTGCCAGCAGCCAAGATAGGGACAGCCTAATAACCGGGGAGCTGTTTTTT. This translates into CASSQDRDSLITGELFF.